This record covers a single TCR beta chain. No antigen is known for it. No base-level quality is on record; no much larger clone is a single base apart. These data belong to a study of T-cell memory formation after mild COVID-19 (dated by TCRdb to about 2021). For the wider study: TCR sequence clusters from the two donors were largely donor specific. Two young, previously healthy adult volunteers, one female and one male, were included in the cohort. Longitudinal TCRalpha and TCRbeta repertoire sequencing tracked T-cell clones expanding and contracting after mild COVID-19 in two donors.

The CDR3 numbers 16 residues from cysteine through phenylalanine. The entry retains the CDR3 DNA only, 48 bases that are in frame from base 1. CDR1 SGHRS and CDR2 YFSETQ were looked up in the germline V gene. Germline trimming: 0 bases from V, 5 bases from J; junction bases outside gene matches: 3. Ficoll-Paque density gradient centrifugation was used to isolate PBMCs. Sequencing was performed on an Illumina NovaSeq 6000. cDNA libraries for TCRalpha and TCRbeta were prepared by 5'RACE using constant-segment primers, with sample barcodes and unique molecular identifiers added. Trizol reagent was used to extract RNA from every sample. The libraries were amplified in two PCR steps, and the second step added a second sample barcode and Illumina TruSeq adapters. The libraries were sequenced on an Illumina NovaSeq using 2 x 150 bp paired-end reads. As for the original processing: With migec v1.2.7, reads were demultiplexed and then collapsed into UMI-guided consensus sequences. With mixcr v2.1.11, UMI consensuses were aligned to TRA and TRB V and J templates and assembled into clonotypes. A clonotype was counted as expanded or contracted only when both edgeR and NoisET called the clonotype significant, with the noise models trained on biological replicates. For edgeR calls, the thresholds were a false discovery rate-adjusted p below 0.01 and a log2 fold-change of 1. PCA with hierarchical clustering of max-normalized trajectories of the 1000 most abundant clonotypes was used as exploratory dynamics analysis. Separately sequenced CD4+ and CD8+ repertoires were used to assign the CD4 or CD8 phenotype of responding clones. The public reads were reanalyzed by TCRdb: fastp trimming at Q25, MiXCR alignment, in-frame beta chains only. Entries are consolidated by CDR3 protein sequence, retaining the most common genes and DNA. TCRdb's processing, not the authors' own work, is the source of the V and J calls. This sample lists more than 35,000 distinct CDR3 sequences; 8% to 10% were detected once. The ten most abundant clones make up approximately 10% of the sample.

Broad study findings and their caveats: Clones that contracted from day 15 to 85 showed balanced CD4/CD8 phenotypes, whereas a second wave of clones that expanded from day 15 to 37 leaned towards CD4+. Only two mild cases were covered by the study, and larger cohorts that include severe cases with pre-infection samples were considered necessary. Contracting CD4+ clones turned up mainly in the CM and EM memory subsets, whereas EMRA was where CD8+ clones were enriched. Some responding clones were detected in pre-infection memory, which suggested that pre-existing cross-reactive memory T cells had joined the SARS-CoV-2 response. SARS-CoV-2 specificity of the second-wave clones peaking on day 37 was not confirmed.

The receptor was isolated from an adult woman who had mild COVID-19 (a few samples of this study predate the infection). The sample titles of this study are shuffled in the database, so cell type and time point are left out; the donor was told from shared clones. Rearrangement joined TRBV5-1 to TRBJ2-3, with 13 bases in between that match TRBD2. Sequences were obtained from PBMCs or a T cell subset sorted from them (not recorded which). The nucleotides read TGCGCCAGCAGCTTGGGACGGACTAGCGGGAGAGATACGCAGTATTTT. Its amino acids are CASSLGRTSGRDTQYF.